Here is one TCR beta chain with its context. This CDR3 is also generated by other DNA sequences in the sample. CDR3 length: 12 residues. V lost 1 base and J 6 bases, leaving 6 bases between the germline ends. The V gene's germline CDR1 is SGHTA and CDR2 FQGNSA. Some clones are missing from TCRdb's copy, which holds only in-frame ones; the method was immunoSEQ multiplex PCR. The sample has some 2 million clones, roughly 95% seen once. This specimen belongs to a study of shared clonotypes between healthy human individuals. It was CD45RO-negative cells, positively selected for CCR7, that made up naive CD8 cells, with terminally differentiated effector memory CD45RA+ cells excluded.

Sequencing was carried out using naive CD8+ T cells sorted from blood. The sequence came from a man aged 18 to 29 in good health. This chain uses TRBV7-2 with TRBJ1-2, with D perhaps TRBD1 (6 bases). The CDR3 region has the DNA TGTGCCAGCAGCTTAGAGGGGGATGGCTACACCTTC. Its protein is CASSLEGDGYTF.